The 18 T cell receptor beta chains given below trace back to one sample, sequenced in a study of CD8 T cells in Susac syndrome. RNA, at about 0.5 to 1 ug, was reverse transcribed with random hexamers. MiXCR was run by TCRdb on the immunoSEQ multiplex PCR reads, yielding one entry per CDR3 protein. The sample shows under 95,000 distinct CDR3 sequences, just under 95% of them seen only once. Source material: CD4+ T cells from PBMCs. These receptors originate from a human donor with Susac syndrome.

This clonotype appeared once. The V call is TRBV23-1, the J call TRBJ2-3; 10 bases agree with TRBD1. TRBV23-1 falls under the ORF class, with uncertain function. The CDR3 runs to 18 residues. The ends lost 0 bases at V and 5 bases at J; junction bases unmatched: 11. This CDR3 reads CASSQSRPRTGGEDTQYF. CDR3 DNA: TGCGCCAGCAGTCAATCGCGGCCCCGGACAGGGGGGGAAGATACGCAGTATTTT.

The chain links TRBV7-9 to TRBJ2-5, with 8 bases identical to TRBD2. Per the germline V gene, CDR1 is SEHNR and CDR2 is FQNEAQ (reference sequence). This CDR3 spans 16 amino acids. J gave up 3 bases and V 5 bases, and 11 bases lay outside the gene matches. The CDR3 DNA reads as TGTGCCAGCAGCCCCGATGCGGGGGGATCCGAAGAGACCCAGTACTTC. It codes for CASSPDAGGSEETQYF.

The V gene is TRBV4-1, the J gene TRBJ2-6, with D uncertain. Trimming left V 2 bases short and J 0 bases short, with 5 bases between. This CDR3 has 15 amino acids. CDR1 is MGHRA and CDR2 is YSYEKL in the germline V gene. CDR3 bases: TGCGCCAGCAGCCAACCGAGCTCTGGGGCCAACGTCCTGACTTTC. As protein: CASSQPSSGANVLTF.

The count of this clonotype is one. J is TRBJ2-1 and V is TRBV12-3 or TRBV12-4; TRBD2 matches 14 bases. V lost 7 bases to trimming and J lost 11 bases; unmatched junction nucleotides: 4. The CDR3 totals 13 residues. CDR3 region: CASMTSGGDQQFF. CDR3 coding DNA: TGTGCCAGCATGACTAGCGGGGGGGATCAGCAGTTCTTC.

CDR3 amino acids: CASSLGRRYEQYF. In DNA form, the CDR3 reads TGTGCCAGCAGCCTTGGACGGCGATACGAGCAGTACTTC. V gene TRBV7-2 combines with J gene TRBJ2-7; D uncertain. The ends were cut back, 5 bases at V and 4 bases at J, with 12 bases in the middle. Germline CDR1 is SGHTA and CDR2 is FQGNSA. The CDR3 runs 13 residues. The full variable domain, completed using reference TRBV7-2 and TRBJ2-7, is GAGVSQSPSNKVTEKGKDVELRCDPISGHTALYWYRQSLGQGLEFLIYFQGNSAPDKSGLPSDRFSAERTGGSVSTLTIQRTQQEDSAVYLCASSLGRRYEQYFGPGTRLTVT.

This clonotype was counted once. V gene TRBV30 combines with J gene TRBJ1-2; 7 bases align to TRBD1. Germline CDR1 GTSNPN, CDR2 SVGIG (reference sequence). Losses at the gene ends were 0 bases for V and 3 bases for J; bases not matched to a gene: 7. This CDR3 is built from 15 residues. The DNA for the CDR3 is TGTGCCTGGAGTGTTAAGGGACAGAGATACTATGGCTACACCTTC. Protein: CAWSVKGQRYYGYTF. The full variable domain, rest sourced from reference TRBV30 and TRBJ1-2, is SQTIHQWPATLVQPVGSPLSLECTVEGTSNPNLYWYRQAAGRGLQLLFYSVGIGQISSEVPQNLSASRPQDRQFILSSKKLLLSDSGFYLCAWSVKGQRYYGYTFGSGTRLTVV.

This chain links TRBV30 with TRBJ1-5, with D possibly matching TRBD1 (6 bases). Germline CDR1 reads GTSNPN; CDR2 reads SVGIG (reference sequence). Deletions cut 0 bases from V and 0 bases from J, with 15 bases between. The CDR3 spans 17 residues. CDR3 sequence: CAWSVSRDTYSNQPQHF. For the CDR3, the DNA is TGTGCCTGGAGTGTCAGCCGGGACACCTATAGCAATCAGCCCCAGCATTTT.

This sequence joins TRBV7-9 and TRBJ1-6, with D maybe TRBD1 (5 bases). This CDR3 is 15 amino acids long. Germline V CDR1 and CDR2: SEHNR, FQNEAQ (reference sequence). The V end lost 3 bases, the J end lost 6 bases, and 12 bases lay between the germline ends. The DNA of the CDR3 is TGTGCCAGCAGCTTCCAGGGAACCGGTAATTCACCCCTCCACTTT. Its protein product is CASSFQGTGNSPLHF.

This clonotype was recorded only once. The chain couples TRBV18 to TRBJ2-6, with 11 bases lining up with TRBD1. Germline V gene lookup returns CDR1 KGHSH and CDR2 LQKENI. This CDR3 comprises 17 residues. The J segment lost 4 bases and the V segment lost 3 bases, leaving 5 bases of the junction unmatched. In nucleotides, the CDR3 is TGTGCCAGCTCACCGCCGGACAGGGGGCTCGGGGCCAACGTCCTGACTTTC. Translation gives CASSPPDRGLGANVLTF.

This clonotype showed up just once. This rearrangement joins TRBV3-1 to TRBJ2-5; D might be TRBD1 (5 bases). The CDR3 covers 13 residues. Trimming took off 2 bases at V and 3 bases at J, with 7 bases between the two ends. Germline assignment: CDR1 LGHDT and CDR2 YNNKEL (reference sequence). For the CDR3, the DNA is TGTGCCAGCAGCCAAAACAGGAAAGAGACCCAGTACTTC. It codes for CASSQNRKETQYF.

The V call is TRBV10-1, the J call TRBJ2-3, with D uncertain. The CDR3 has 14 residues. The germline V gene encodes CDR1 WNHNN and CDR2 SYGVQD (reference sequence). The V end was cut by 2 bases, the J end by 6 bases, with 12 bases between. In nucleotides, the CDR3 is TGCGCCAGCAGTGAGCTAGGGCCAGCCGATACGCAGTATTTT. Translation gives CASSELGPADTQYF.

This rearrangement joins TRBV6-6 to TRBJ2-3; maybe TRBD1 (5 bases). Germline values: CDR1 MNHNY, CDR2 SVGAGI (reference sequence). Trimming took 9 bases from V and 1 from J, leaving 11 bases between them. The CDR3 has 13 amino acids. CDR3 coding DNA: TGTGCCAGAGGGGCAACCCGCACAGATACGCAGTATTTT. Protein sequence: CARGATRTDTQYF.

The chain combines TRBV28 with TRBJ1-2; the match to TRBD1 covers 7 bases. There are 12 residues in the CDR3. CDR1 is MDHEN, CDR2 SYDVKM, per germline. Trimming removed 6 bases from V and 5 bases from J; junction bases left unmatched: 3. As DNA, the CDR3 is TGTGCCAGCAGCGGGACAGCATATGGCTACACCTTC. Translated, it gives CASSGTAYGYTF.

The chain combines TRBV30 with TRBJ1-1, with no clear D. The germline V gene has CDR1 GTSNPN and CDR2 SVGIG (reference sequence). The CDR3 consists of 13 residues. The V end lost 0 bases, the J end lost 3 bases, and 8 bases lay between the germline ends. The CDR3 nucleotides are TGTGCCTGGAGTGTAAACCCGGACACTGAAGCTTTCTTT. This sequence encodes CAWSVNPDTEAFF.

V usage is TRBV20-1 and J usage is TRBJ2-5, with TRBD1 as a possible D gene (6 bases). From germline, CDR1 is DFQATT and CDR2 SNEGSKA (reference sequence). The CDR3 totals 15 residues. V was trimmed by 6 bases and J by 4 bases, leaving 21 bases between them. The CDR3 loop is CSAPPVVGAGETQYF. For the CDR3, the DNA is TGCAGTGCCCCCCCGGTAGTGGGGGCCGGAGAGACCCAGTACTTC.

The rearrangement uses TRBV20-1 and TRBJ1-2; D possibly corresponds to TRBD1 (5 bases). The CDR3 totals 13 residues. The V and J ends lost 6 bases and 8 bases respectively, with 19 bases between them. Germline V gene lookup returns CDR1 DFQATT and CDR2 SNEGSKA (reference sequence). Written as DNA, the CDR3 is TGCAGTGCCCCGGCGACAGTTCCCGAGGGCTACACCTTC. Protein product: CSAPATVPEGYTF.

The genes are TRBV14 and TRBJ1-2; D remains unclear. Trimming pared 1 base from V and 5 bases from J, leaving 5 bases between. Germline CDR1 is SGHDN and CDR2 is FVKESK. The CDR3 is made up of 12 amino acids. In DNA form, the CDR3 reads TGTGCCAGCAGCCAAGCAGGTTATGGCTACACCTTC. It specifies CASSQAGYGYTF.

The rearrangement joins TRBV20-1 to TRBJ2-3; D remains unclear. Germline V gives CDR1 DFQATT, CDR2 SNEGSKA (reference sequence). Trimming removed 5 bases at V and 15 bases at J, with 18 bases between. The CDR3 extends over 11 amino acids. This chain's CDR3 is CSAPSNEVQYF. CDR3 nucleotide sequence: TGCAGTGCTCCAAGTAATGAGGTGCAATATTTT.